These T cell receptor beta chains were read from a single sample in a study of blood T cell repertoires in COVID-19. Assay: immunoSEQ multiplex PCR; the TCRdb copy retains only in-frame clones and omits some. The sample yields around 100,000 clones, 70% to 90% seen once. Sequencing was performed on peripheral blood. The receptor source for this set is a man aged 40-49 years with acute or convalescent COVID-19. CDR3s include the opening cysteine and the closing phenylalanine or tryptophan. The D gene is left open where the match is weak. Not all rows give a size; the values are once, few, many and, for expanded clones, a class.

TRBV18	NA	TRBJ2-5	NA	CASSPRSSYGTQYF	TGTGCCAGCTCACCACGATCTAGCTACGGGACCCAGTACTTC
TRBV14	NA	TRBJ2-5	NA	CASSQDLRETQYF	TGTGCCAGCAGCCAAGATTTACGGGAGACCCAGTACTTC
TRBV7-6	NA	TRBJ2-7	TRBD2	CASSFRTSVNYEQYF	TGTGCCAGCAGCTTCCGGACTAGCGTTAACTACGAGCAGTACTTC
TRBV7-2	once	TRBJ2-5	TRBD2	CASSLLGLDMTQYF	TGTGCCAGCAGCTTATTGGGACTAGATATGACCCAGTACTTC
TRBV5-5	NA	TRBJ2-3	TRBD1	CASSIGQGAFTDTQYF	TGTGCCAGCAGCATCGGACAGGGGGCGTTCACAGATACGCAGTATTTT
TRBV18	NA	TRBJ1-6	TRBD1	CASSRGTGGSSPLHF	TGTGCCAGCTCACGCGGGACAGGGGGCAGCTCACCCCTCCACTTT
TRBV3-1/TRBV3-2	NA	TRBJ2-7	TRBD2	CASSPGTSGSPYEQYF	TGTGCCAGCAGCCCGGGGACTAGCGGGAGTCCCTACGAGCAGTACTTC
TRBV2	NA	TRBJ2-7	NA	CASSGAYEQYF	TGTGCCAGCAGTGGAGCCTACGAGCAGTACTTC
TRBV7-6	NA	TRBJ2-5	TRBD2	CASSSSGRAETQYF	TGTGCCAGCAGCTCTAGCGGGAGGGCCGAGACCCAGTACTTC
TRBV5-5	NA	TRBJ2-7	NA	CASSFDRIGEQYF	TGTGCCAGCAGCTTCGACAGGATAGGGGAGCAGTACTTC
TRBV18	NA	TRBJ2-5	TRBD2	CASSPGLAGVWETQYF	TGTGCCAGCTCACCAGGACTAGCGGGAGTGTGGGAGACCCAGTACTTC
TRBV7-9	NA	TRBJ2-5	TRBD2	CASSEGLAVETQYF	TGTGCCAGCAGCGAGGGACTAGCTGTAGAGACCCAGTACTTC
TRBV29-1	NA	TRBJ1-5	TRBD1	CSAGTGMGQHF	TGCAGCGCCGGGACAGGGATGGGGCAGCATTTT
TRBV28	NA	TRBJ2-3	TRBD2	CASIIAGKSTDTQYF	TGTGCCAGCATAATAGCGGGAAAGAGCACAGATACGCAGTATTTT
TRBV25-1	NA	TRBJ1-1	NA	CASSEFGLLGMNTEAFF	TGTGCCAGCAGTGAATTTGGACTTCTGGGGATGAACACTGAAGCTTTCTTT
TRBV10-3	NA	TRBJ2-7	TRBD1	CAISEGQGSTGEQYF	TGTGCCATCAGTGAGGGACAGGGATCTACGGGCGAGCAGTACTTC
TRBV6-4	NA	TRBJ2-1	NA	CAPGGGGGEQFF	TGTGCCCCAGGGGGAGGTGGAGGTGAGCAGTTCTTC
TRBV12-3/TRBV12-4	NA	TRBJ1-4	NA	CATLDSTNEKLFF	TGTGCCACGCTAGATTCAACTAATGAAAAACTGTTTTTT
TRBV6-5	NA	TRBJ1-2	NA	CASSMTASINYGYTF	TGTGCCAGCAGTATGACAGCGTCTATTAACTATGGCTACACCTTC
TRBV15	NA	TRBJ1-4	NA	CATSSRKDTSFLFF	TGTGCCACCAGCAGTCGGAAGGACACCTCATTTCTGTTTTTT
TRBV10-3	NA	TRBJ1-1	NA	CAISDRVNTEAFF	TGTGCCATCAGTGACAGGGTAAACACTGAAGCTTTCTTT
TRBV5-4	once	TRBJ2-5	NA	CASSSIQETQYF	TGTGCCAGCAGCTCCATTCAAGAGACCCAGTACTTC
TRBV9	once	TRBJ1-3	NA	CASSAGGLGSGNTIYF	TGTGCCAGCAGCGCCGGCGGCTTGGGCTCTGGAAACACCATATATTTT
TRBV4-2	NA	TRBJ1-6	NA	CASSQDITGGTYNSPLHF	TGTGCCAGCAGCCAAGATATAACGGGAGGGACCTATAATTCACCCCTCCACTTT
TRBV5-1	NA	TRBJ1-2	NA	CASSPGWANYGYTF	TGCGCCAGCAGCCCAGGTTGGGCTAACTATGGCTACACCTTC
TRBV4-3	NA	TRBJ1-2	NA	CASSQGPGYYGYTF	TGCGCCAGCAGCCAAGGGCCGGGATACTATGGCTACACCTTC
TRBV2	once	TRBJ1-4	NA	CASSEGHRVITNEKLFF	TGTGCCAGCAGTGAAGGTCACAGGGTAATCACTAATGAAAAACTGTTTTTT
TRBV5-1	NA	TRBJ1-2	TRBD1	CASSGTGQAAYGYTF	TGCGCCAGCAGCGGGACGGGACAGGCCGCCTATGGCTACACCTTC
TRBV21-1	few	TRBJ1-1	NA	CASSKWTRDRWTEAFF	TGTGCCAGCAGCAAATGGACGAGGGACAGATGGACTGAAGCTTTCTTT
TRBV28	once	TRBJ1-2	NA	CASSIPLGSGYTF	TGTGCCAGCAGTATCCCCCTGGGCAGTGGCTACACCTTC
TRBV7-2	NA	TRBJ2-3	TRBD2	CASSLQVAGDTQYF	TGTGCCAGCAGCTTACAGGTAGCGGGGGATACGCAGTATTTT
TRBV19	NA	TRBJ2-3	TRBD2	CATQGNLGGGAESADTQYF	TGTGCCACCCAGGGGAATTTAGGCGGGGGGGCCGAAAGTGCTGATACGCAGTATTTT
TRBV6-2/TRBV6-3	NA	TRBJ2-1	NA	CASSYSAEQFF	TGTGCCAGCAGTTACTCGGCAGAGCAGTTCTTC
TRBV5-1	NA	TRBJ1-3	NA	CASSPQVPKNTIYF	TGCGCCAGCAGCCCGCAGGTACCCAAGAACACCATATATTTT
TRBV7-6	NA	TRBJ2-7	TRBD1	CASSSNRGLSYEQYF	TGTGCCAGCAGTTCTAACAGGGGATTGTCCTACGAGCAGTACTTC
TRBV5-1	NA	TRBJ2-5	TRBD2	CASSTTSGETQYF	TGCGCCAGCAGTACAACTAGCGGAGAGACCCAGTACTTC
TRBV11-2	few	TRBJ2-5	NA	CASSPGVQETQYF	TGTGCCAGCAGCCCAGGGGTCCAAGAGACCCAGTACTTC
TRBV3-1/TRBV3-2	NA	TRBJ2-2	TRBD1	CASSQSTGLPGELFF	TGTGCCAGCAGCCAATCGACAGGGCTTCCCGGGGAGCTGTTTTTT
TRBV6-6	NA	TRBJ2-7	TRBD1	CASSQLGTGAYEQYF	TGTGCCAGCAGTCAACTCGGGACAGGGGCCTACGAGCAGTACTTC
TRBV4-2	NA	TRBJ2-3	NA	CASSPDYSYTDTQYF	TGTGCCAGCAGCCCGGACTACTCTTACACAGATACGCAGTATTTT
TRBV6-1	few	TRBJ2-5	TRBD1	CASSEASRAGGETQYF	TGTGCCAGCAGTGAAGCGAGCCGGGCAGGGGGAGAGACCCAGTACTTC